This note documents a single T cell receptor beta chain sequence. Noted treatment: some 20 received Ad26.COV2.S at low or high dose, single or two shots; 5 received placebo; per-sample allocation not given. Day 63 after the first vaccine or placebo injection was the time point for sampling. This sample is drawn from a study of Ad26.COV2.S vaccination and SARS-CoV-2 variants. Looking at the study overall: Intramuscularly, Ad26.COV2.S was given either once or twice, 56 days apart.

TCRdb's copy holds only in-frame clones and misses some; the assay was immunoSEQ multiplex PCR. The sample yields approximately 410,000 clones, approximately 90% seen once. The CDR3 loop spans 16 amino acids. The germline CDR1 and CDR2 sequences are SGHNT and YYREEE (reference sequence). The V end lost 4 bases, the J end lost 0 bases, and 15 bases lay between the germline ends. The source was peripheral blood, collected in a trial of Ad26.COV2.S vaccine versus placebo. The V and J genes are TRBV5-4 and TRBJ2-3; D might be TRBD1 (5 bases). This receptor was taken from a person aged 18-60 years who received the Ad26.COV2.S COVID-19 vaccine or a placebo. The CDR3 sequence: CASSHRQTYSTDTQYF. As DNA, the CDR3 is TGTGCCAGCAGCCATCGACAGACCTATAGCACAGATACGCAGTATTTT.